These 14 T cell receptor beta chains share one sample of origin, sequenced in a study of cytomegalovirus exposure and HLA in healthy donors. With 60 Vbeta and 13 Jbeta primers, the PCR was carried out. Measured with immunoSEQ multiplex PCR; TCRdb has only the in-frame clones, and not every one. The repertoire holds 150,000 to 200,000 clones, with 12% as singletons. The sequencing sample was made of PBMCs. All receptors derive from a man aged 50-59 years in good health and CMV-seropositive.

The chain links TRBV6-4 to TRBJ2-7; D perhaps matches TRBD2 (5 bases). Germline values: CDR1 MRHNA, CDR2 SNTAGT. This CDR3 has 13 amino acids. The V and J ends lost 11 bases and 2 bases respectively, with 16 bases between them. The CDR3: CAPKRECTYEQYF. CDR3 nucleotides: TGTGCCCCTAAAAGGGAGTGTACCTACGAGCAGTACTTC.

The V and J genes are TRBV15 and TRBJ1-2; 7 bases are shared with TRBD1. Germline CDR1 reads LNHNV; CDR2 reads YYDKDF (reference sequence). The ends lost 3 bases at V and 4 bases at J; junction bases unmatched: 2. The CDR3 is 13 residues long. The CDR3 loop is CATSRGQLYGYTF. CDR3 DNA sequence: TGTGCCACCAGCAGGGGACAGCTCTATGGCTACACCTTC.

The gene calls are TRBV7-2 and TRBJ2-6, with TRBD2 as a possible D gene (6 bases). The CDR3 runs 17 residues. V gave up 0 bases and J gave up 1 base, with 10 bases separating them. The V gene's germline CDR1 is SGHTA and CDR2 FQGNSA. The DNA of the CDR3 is TGTGCCAGCAGCTTAGCCGGGAGAGCTTCTGGGGCCAACGTCCTGACTTTC. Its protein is CASSLAGRASGANVLTF.

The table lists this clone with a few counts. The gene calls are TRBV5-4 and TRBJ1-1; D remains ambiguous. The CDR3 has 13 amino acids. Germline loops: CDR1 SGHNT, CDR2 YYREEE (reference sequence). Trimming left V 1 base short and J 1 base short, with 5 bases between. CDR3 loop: CASSLKRNTEAFF. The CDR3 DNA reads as TGTGCCAGCAGCTTGAAGAGGAACACTGAAGCTTTCTTT.

CDR3 in amino acids: CAWRHISGVQETQYF. The CDR3 nucleotides read TGTGCCTGGAGGCACATTAGCGGGGTACAAGAGACCCAGTACTTC. This chain connects TRBV30 to TRBJ2-5; TRBD2 agrees at 8 bases. Germline CDR1 GTSNPN, CDR2 SVGIG (reference sequence). After removal of 3 bases from V and 2 bases from J, the junction contained 8 bases not matched to a gene. The CDR3 loop spans 15 amino acids.

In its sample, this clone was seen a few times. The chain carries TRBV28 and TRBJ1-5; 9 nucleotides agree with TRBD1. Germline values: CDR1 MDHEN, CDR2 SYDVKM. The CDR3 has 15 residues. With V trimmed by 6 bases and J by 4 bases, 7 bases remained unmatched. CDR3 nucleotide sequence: TGTGCCAGCAGACCACAGGGGGCACGGAATCAGCCCCAGCATTTT. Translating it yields CASRPQGARNQPQHF.

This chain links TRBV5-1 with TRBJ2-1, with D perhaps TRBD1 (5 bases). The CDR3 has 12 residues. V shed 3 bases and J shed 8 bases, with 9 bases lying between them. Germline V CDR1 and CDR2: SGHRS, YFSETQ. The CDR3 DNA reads TGCGCCAGCAGCTACCCAGGGTATGAGCAGTTCTTC. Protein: CASSYPGYEQFF.

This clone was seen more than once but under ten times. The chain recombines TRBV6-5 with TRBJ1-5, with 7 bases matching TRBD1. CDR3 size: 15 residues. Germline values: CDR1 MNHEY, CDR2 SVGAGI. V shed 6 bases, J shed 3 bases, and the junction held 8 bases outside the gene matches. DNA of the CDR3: TGTGCCAGCAGGCCCATCGGGACAGACAATCAGCCCCAGCATTTT. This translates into CASRPIGTDNQPQHF.

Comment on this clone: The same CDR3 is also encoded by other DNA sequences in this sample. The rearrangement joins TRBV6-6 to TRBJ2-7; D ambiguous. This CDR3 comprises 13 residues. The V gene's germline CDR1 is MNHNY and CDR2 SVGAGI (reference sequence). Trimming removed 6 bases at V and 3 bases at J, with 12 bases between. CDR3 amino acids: CASSPRQFYEQYF. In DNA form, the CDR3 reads TGTGCCAGCAGCCCCCGACAATTCTACGAGCAGTACTTC.

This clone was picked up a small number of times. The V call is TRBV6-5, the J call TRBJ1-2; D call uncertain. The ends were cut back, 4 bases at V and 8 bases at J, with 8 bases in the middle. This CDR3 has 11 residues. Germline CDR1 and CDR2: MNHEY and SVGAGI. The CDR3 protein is CASSSTGGYTF. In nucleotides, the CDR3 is TGTGCCAGCAGTTCTACCGGGGGCTACACCTTC.

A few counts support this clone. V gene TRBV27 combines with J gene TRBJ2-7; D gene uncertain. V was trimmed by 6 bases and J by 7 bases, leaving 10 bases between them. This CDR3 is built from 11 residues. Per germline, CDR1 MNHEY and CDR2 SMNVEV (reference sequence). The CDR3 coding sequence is TGTGCCAGCAGACCTGATTGGGAGCAGTACGTC. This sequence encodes CASRPDWEQYV.

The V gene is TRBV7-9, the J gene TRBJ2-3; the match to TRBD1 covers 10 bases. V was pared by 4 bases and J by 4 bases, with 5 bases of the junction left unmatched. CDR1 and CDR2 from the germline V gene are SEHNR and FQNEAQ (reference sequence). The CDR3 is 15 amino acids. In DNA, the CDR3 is TGTGCCAGCAGCTACCGGGACAGGGGATCAGATACGCAGTATTTT. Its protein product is CASSYRDRGSDTQYF.

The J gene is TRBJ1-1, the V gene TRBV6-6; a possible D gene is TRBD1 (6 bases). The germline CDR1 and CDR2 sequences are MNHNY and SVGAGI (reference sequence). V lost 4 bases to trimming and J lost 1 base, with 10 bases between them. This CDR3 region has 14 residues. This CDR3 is CASSSLGGNTEAFF. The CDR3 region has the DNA TGTGCCAGCAGTTCTTTAGGGGGGAACACTGAAGCTTTCTTT.

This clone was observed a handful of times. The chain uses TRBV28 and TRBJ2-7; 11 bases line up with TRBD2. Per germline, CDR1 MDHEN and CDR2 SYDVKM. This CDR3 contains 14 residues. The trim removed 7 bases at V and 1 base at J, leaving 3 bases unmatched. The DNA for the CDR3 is TGTGCCAGCATGGCTAGCGGGGGGTCCTACGAGCAGTACGTC. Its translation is CASMASGGSYEQYV.